Presented here are 17 T cell receptor beta chains from one specimen sequenced in a study of blood T cell repertoires in COVID-19. Sequencing used immunoSEQ multiplex PCR; TCRdb keeps in-frame clones, though not all of them. The sample includes 35,000 to 50,000 clones, around 83% seen only once; the top ten take about 13%. Sequenced input: peripheral blood. The origin of the receptors is a human donor in a cohort sampled during active COVID-19.

The V and J genes are TRBV5-4 and TRBJ2-1; 7 nucleotides agree with TRBD1. The J segment lost 1 base and the V segment lost 3 bases, leaving 7 bases of the junction unmatched. This CDR3 spans 16 amino acids. Germline V gives CDR1 SGHNT, CDR2 YYREEE (reference sequence). CDR3 DNA sequence: TGTGCCAGCAGCTCCAGGACAGGAATGTCCTACAATGAGCAGTTCTTC. Translated: CASSSRTGMSYNEQFF.

The genes are TRBV5-4 and TRBJ1-1; D perhaps matches TRBD1 (6 bases). Deletions cut 5 bases from V and 4 bases from J, with 12 bases between. The CDR3 spans 13 residues. Germline V lookup: CDR1 SGHNT, CDR2 YYREEE (reference sequence). The CDR3 DNA sequence: TGTGCCAGCAGTCCAGGGGTAGCCACTGAAGCTTTCTTT. Translation: CASSPGVATEAFF.

The CDR3 sequence is CASSPLRGWGTDTQYF. CDR3 sequence (DNA): TGTGCCAGCTCACCACTGCGGGGGTGGGGCACAGATACGCAGTATTTT. The gene calls are TRBV18 and TRBJ2-3; 7 bases match TRBD2. Trimming cost V 1 base and J 1 base; bases outside gene matches: 5. This CDR3 region has 16 residues. Germline V gives CDR1 KGHSH, CDR2 LQKENI. The whole variable domain, remainder taken from reference TRBV18 and TRBJ2-3, is NAGVMQNPRHLVRRRGQEARLRCSPMKGHSHVYWYRQLPEEGLKFMVYLQKENIIDESGMPKERFSAEFPKEGPSILRIQQVVRGDSAAYFCASSPLRGWGTDTQYFGPGTRLTVL.

As regards this clone: Sequence at one end of the junction differs from germline and may be a read error. The V and J genes are TRBV5-4 and TRBJ2-2, with TRBD2 identical over 8 bases. CDR3 length: 16 residues. Germline lookup yields CDR1 SGHNT and CDR2 YYREEE (reference sequence). The CDR3 loop reads CASSLAGGAKTGELFF. The CDR3 nucleotides are TGTGCCAGCAGCTTGGCGGGGGGGGCGAAAACCGGGGAGCTGTTTTTT.

The V and J genes are TRBV5-4 and TRBJ2-7; D unresolved. Germline values: CDR1 SGHNT, CDR2 YYREEE (reference sequence). The CDR3 has 15 residues. V was cut by 4 bases and J by 2 bases, with 16 bases left in between. In DNA, the CDR3 is TGTGCCAGCAGCCCGACGCCAGCGCAGACCTACGAGCAGTACTTC. Its translation: CASSPTPAQTYEQYF.

V usage is TRBV5-6 and J usage is TRBJ1-1; D is possibly TRBD1 (5 bases). The CDR3 has 15 amino acids. The germline V gene has CDR1 SGHDT and CDR2 YYEEEE. V gave up 2 bases and J gave up 4 bases, with 15 bases separating them. This chain's CDR3 is CASSFRGVSVTEAFF. The CDR3 coding sequence is TGTGCCAGCAGCTTTCGGGGGGTGTCAGTCACTGAAGCTTTCTTT.

The V gene is TRBV7-9, the J gene TRBJ1-1; TRBD1 is a possible D gene (6 bases). V lost 3 bases and J 4 bases, leaving 12 bases between the germline ends. Germline V gene lookup returns CDR1 SEHNR and CDR2 FQNEAQ (reference sequence). This CDR3 region has 14 residues. The CDR3 loop reads CASSLVDRSTEAFF. The CDR3 region has the DNA TGTGCCAGCAGCTTGGTCGACAGGAGCACTGAAGCTTTCTTT.

The chain has TRBV5-4 and TRBJ2-1; possibly TRBD2 for D (6 bases). Germline V CDR1 and CDR2: SGHNT, YYREEE (reference sequence). The CDR3 sequence is 16 residues long. Between the trimmed V and J ends, which lost 2 bases and 10 bases, there was a span of 22 bases. The CDR3 DNA reads TGTGCCAGCAGCTTAGTCGGGCCCGGGGGTAGATCCGAGCAGTTCTTC. It is translated as CASSLVGPGGRSEQFF.

The chain has TRBV9 and TRBJ1-3; 7 nucleotides match TRBD1. This CDR3 contains 14 residues. Looked up from germline, CDR1 is SGDLS and CDR2 is YYNGEE. V was pared by 4 bases and J by 3 bases, with 4 bases of the junction left unmatched. The CDR3 coding sequence is TGTGCCAGCAGCTCCCGGACAGGTGGAAACACCATATATTTT. Translating gives CASSSRTGGNTIYF. Full variable domain (missing parts from reference TRBV9 and TRBJ1-3): DSGVTQTPKHLITATGQRVTLRCSPRSGDLSVYWYQQSLDQGLQFLIQYYNGEERAKGNILERFSAQQFPDLHSELNLSSLELGDSALYFCASSSRTGGNTIYFGEGSWLTVV.

The V call is TRBV7-6, the J call TRBJ2-2; maybe TRBD1 (6 bases). The CDR3 runs to 13 residues. Per the germline V gene, CDR1 is SGHVS and CDR2 is FNYEAQ. Deletions cut 5 bases from V and 4 bases from J, with 8 bases between. The CDR3 DNA reads as TGTGCCAGCAGCATACAGGGCACCGGGGAGCTGTTTTTT. It yields the protein CASSIQGTGELFF.

The V gene is TRBV5-1, the J gene TRBJ2-7, with D tentatively TRBD2 (5 bases). CDR3 size: 13 residues. Looked up from germline, CDR1 is SGHRS and CDR2 is YFSETQ. With 4 bases removed from V and 3 bases from J, the gap between germline ends came to 11 bases. This CDR3 is CASSPRANYEQYF. CDR3 DNA sequence: TGCGCCAGCAGCCCGAGGGCGAACTACGAGCAGTACTTC.

The rearrangement links TRBV5-1 to TRBJ2-1, with TRBD2 identical over 11 bases. The CDR3 is made up of 19 amino acids. After removal of 4 bases from V and 1 base from J, the junction contained 13 bases not matched to a gene. Germline V gene sequence: CDR1 SGHRS, CDR2 YFSETQ. The CDR3 DNA follows: TGCGCCAGCAGCCCTACCCTAGCGGGGGGCCGACCTTCCTACAATGAGCAGTTCTTC. Its protein is CASSPTLAGGRPSYNEQFF.

This chain uses TRBV3-1 (or the pseudogene TRBV3-2) with TRBJ1-2; a possible D gene is TRBD1 (5 bases). CDR1 and CDR2 from the germline V gene are LGHDT and YNNKEL (reference sequence). V was clipped by 1 base and J by 3 bases, with 9 bases between them. CDR3 length: 14 residues. The CDR3 protein is CASSQGGSYYGYTF. CDR3 DNA: TGTGCCAGCAGCCAAGGGGGCAGCTACTATGGCTACACCTTC.

J is TRBJ1-6 and V is TRBV19; 7 bases fit TRBD1. The germline gives CDR1 LNHDA, CDR2 SQIVND (reference sequence). The V segment lost 6 bases and the J segment 9 bases; nucleotides outside the gene matches: 5. This CDR3 region has 13 residues. The CDR3 loop is CASRQGGGSPLHF. The CDR3 coding sequence is TGTGCCAGTAGGCAGGGGGGCGGTTCACCCCTCCACTTT. Variable domain in full (rest from reference TRBV19 and TRBJ1-6): DGGITQSPKYLFRKEGQNVTLSCEQNLNHDAMYWYRQDPGQGLRLIYYSQIVNDFQKGDIAEGYSVSREKKESFPLTVTSAQKNPTAFYLCASRQGGGSPLHFGNGTRLTVT.

This chain connects TRBV18 to TRBJ1-1; 7 bases are shared with TRBD1. V lost 4 bases to trimming and J lost 4 bases; unmatched junction nucleotides: 9. The CDR3 length is 15 residues. Germline CDR1 reads KGHSH; CDR2 reads LQKENI. In DNA, the CDR3 is TGTGCCAGCTCACTGCTCCAGGGGGGTAGCACTGAAGCTTTCTTT. As protein: CASSLLQGGSTEAFF.

CDR3: CASSIAAGGGTQYF. The CDR3 region has the DNA TGTGCCAGTAGTATAGCCGCGGGCGGAGGGACCCAGTACTTC. This chain links TRBV19 with TRBJ2-5, with TRBD2 as a possible D gene (5 bases). Germline-derived CDR1 and CDR2 are LNHDA and SQIVND (reference sequence). CDR3 length equals 14 residues. The ends were cut back, 1 base at V and 7 bases at J, with 13 bases in the middle.

The V call is TRBV5-1, the J call TRBJ2-5; D is possibly TRBD2 (5 bases). The CDR3 totals 16 residues. Germline-derived CDR1 and CDR2 are SGHRS and YFSETQ. V was pared by 4 bases and J by 4 bases, with 20 bases between. DNA of the CDR3: TGCGCCAGCAGCCGGGCGGTTAGAAGTGAGGGAGAGACCCAGTACTTC. This codes for CASSRAVRSEGETQYF.